This T cell receptor (beta chain) was sequenced in a study of cytotoxic CD8 clonotypes in ibrutinib-treated CLL. Across the whole study: Responses: some 25 partial, 2 complete; after median roughly 5.5 years, around 14 stayed remitted, some twelve progressed. General study findings and limits: Clonality grew at ibrutinib response; at progression, it decreased back toward baseline. Few clonotypes were public, and these shrank or held steady under treatment.

About this clone itself: No antigen is known for it.

Trimming took 4 bases from V and 6 from J; bases not matched to a gene: 4. This CDR3 is built from 15 residues. From germline, CDR1 is SSHAT and CDR2 FNYEAQ (reference sequence). Target depth was 1 in 200,000 to 1 in 1 million T cells, about 10x per clonotype. Assay used: immunoSEQ multiplex PCR; TCRdb lists only in-frame clones, some missing. This repertoire shows about 130,000 clones, 70% to 80% found once; its top ten account for roughly 13%. The receptor comes from a human donor with chronic lymphocytic leukemia. The rearrangement uses TRBV7-7 and TRBJ2-1; 12 nucleotides align to TRBD2. The starting material was PBMCs, obtained after 12 months of ibrutinib treatment. The CDR3 DNA sequence: TGTGCCAGCAGCTCTAGCGGGAGGGCTTTCAATGAGCAGTTCTTC. This translates into CASSSSGRAFNEQFF.